The present T cell receptor beta chain was sequenced within a study of control samples from healthy donors and cancer patients. Profiled with immunoSEQ multiplex PCR; TCRdb holds only in-frame clones, not every one. The sample consists of 390,000 or so clones, about 93% of them appearing once. Germline V lookup: CDR1 MNHEY, CDR2 SMNVEV (reference sequence). The CDR3 length is 15 residues. Deletions cut 3 bases from V and 5 bases from J, with 16 bases between. This sequence joins TRBV27 and TRBJ2-5, with D perhaps TRBD2 (6 bases). The TCR sequence derives from a man aged 35-49 years with head and neck cancer. Sequencing was carried out using PBMCs. As DNA, the CDR3 is TGTGCCAGCAGTTTGACCGGGACTGGGGAGGAGACCCAGTACTTC. It codes for CASSLTGTGEETQYF.